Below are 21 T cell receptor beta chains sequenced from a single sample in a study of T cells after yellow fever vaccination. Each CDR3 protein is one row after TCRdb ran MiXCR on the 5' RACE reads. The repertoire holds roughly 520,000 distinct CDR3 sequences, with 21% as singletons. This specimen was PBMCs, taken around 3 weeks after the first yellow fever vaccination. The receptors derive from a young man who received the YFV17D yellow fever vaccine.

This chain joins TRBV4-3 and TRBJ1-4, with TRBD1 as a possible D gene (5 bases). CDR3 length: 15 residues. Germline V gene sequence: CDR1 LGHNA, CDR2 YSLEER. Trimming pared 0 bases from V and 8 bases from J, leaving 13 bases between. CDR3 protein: CASSQDKAGSEKLFF. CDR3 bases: TGCGCCAGCAGCCAAGATAAGGCAGGGTCCGAAAAACTGTTTTTT.

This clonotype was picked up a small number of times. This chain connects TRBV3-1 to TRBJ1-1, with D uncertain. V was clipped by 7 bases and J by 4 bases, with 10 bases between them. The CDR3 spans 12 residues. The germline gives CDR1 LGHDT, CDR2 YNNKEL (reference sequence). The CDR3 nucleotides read TGTGCCAGCACCCGAGCAGGCACTGAAGCTTTCTTT. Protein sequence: CASTRAGTEAFF.

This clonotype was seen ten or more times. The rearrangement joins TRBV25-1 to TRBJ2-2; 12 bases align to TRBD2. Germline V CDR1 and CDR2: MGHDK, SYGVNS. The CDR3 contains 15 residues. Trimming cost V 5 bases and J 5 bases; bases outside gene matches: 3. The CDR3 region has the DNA TGTGCCAGCAGTCCACTAGCGGGGGGAACCGGGGAGCTGTTTTTT. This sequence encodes CASSPLAGGTGELFF.

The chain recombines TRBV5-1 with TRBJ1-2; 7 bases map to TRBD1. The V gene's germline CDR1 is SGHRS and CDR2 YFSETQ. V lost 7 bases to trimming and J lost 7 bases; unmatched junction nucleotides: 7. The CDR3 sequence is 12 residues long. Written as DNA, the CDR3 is TGCGCCAGCCGGGACAGAAGTGTTGGCTACACCTTC. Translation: CASRDRSVGYTF. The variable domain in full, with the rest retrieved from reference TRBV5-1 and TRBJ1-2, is KAGVTQTPRYLIKTRGQQVTLSCSPISGHRSVSWYQQTPGQGLQFLFEYFSETQRNKGNFPGRFSGRQFSNSRSEMNVSTLELGDSALYLCASRDRSVGYTFGSGTRLTVV.

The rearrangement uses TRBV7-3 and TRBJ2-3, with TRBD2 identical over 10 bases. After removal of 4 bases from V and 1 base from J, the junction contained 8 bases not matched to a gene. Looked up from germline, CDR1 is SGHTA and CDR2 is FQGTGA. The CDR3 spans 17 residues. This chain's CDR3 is CASSSGAGGKGTDTQYF. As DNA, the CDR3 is TGTGCCAGCAGCTCAGGAGCGGGGGGGAAAGGCACAGATACGCAGTATTTT.

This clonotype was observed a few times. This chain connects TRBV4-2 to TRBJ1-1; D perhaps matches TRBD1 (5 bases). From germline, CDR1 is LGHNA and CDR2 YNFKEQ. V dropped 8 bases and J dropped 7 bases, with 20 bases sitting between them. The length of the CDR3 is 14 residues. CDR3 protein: CASGLPGGFGEAFF. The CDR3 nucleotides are TGTGCCAGCGGCCTCCCGGGGGGATTCGGTGAAGCTTTCTTT.

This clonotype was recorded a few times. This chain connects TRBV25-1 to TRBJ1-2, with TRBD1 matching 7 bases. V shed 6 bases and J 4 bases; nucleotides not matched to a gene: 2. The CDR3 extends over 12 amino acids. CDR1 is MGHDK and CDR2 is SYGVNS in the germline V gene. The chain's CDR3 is CASRDRSYGYTF. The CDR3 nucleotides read TGTGCCAGCAGGGACAGGAGCTATGGCTACACCTTC.

DNA for the CDR3: TGCGCCAGCAGCTCAGCCGGGGCGAACTCCATCTACGAGCAGTACTTC. Translation: CASSSAGANSIYEQYF. The rearrangement joins TRBV5-1 to TRBJ2-7; D may correspond to TRBD1 or TRBD2 (5 bases each). Germline CDR1 SGHRS, CDR2 YFSETQ. The V gene lost 3 bases and the J gene lost 3 bases, with 19 bases spanning the gap. The CDR3 is 16 amino acids.

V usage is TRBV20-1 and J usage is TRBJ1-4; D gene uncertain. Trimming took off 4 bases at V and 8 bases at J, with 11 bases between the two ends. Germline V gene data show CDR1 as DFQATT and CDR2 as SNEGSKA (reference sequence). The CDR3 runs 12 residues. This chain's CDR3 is CSAIQSREKLFF. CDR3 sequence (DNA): TGCAGTGCTATCCAGAGTCGGGAAAAACTGTTTTTT.

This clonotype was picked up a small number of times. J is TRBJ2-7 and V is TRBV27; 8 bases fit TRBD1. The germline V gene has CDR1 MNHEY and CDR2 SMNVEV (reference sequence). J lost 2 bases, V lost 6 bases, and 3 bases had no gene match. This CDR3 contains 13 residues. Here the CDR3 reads CASRDRDAYEQYF. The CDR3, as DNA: TGTGCCAGCAGGGACAGGGACGCCTACGAGCAGTACTTC.

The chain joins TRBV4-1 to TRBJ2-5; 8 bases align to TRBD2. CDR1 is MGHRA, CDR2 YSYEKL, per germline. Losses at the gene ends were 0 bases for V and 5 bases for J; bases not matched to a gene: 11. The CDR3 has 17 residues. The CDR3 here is CASSQDLGGGVYETQYF. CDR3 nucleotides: TGCGCCAGCAGCCAAGATCTCGGGGGGGGCGTGTATGAGACCCAGTACTTC.

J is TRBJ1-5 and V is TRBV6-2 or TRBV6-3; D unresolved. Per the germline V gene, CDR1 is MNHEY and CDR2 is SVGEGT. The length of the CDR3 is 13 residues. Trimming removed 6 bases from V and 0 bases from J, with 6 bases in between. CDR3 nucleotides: TGTGCCAGCAGATGGTTTAGCAATCAGCCCCAGCATTTT. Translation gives CASRWFSNQPQHF.

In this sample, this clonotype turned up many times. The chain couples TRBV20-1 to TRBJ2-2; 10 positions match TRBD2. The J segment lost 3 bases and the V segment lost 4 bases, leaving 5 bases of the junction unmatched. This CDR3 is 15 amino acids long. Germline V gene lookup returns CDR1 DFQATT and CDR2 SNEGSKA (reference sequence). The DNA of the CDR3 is TGCAGTGCTACCATCGGGACTAGCGACACCGGGGAGCTGTTTTTT. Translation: CSATIGTSDTGELFF.

The CDR3 DNA sequence: TGTGCCAGCAGTGCCCAGCGGGGGGGTTCACCCCTCCACTTT. Its protein product is CASSAQRGGSPLHF. The V and J genes are TRBV6-1 and TRBJ1-6; tentative D call: TRBD1 (5 bases). This CDR3 comprises 14 residues. V was pared by 4 bases and J by 9 bases, with 13 bases between. The germline V gene has CDR1 MNHNS and CDR2 SASEGT.

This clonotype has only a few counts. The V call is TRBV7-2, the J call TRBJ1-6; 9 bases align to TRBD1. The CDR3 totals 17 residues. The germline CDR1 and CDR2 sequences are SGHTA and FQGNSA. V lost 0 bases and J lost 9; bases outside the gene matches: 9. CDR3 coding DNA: TGTGCCAGCAGCTTAGCGGGGGGGACAGGGTCGGGTTCACCCCTCCACTTT. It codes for CASSLAGGTGSGSPLHF.

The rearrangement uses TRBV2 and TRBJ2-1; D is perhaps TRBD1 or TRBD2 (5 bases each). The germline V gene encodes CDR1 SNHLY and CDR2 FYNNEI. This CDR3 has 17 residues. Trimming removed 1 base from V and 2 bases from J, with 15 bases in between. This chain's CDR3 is CASSEGLRGDPYNEQFF. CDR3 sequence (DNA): TGTGCCAGCAGTGAAGGGTTGCGAGGGGACCCCTACAATGAGCAGTTCTTC.

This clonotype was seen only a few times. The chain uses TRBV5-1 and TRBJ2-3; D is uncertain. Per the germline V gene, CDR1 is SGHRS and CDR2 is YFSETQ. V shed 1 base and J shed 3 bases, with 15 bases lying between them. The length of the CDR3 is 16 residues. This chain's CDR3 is CASSLLPTTTTDTQYF. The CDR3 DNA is TGCGCCAGCAGCTTGCTCCCTACAACCACTACAGATACGCAGTATTTT.

The CDR3 nucleotides are TGTGCCAGCAGCCCTCCGACAGGGGTAGAGACCCAGTACTTC. Translation gives CASSPPTGVETQYF. The chain uses TRBV7-6 and TRBJ2-5, with TRBD1 matching 8 bases. The junction had 6 bases not matched to a gene; V was cut back by 5 bases and J by 4 bases. Germline loops: CDR1 SGHVS, CDR2 FNYEAQ. The CDR3 extends over 14 amino acids.

The CDR3 protein is CASSTRRDYTYEQYF. The CDR3 nucleotides read TGTGCCAGCAGCACGCGCCGGGACTACACCTACGAGCAGTACTTC. The chain links TRBV3-1 to TRBJ2-7, with 7 bases identical to TRBD2. Germline V gene sequence: CDR1 LGHDT, CDR2 YNNKEL (reference sequence). Trimming removed 5 bases from V and 2 bases from J; junction bases left unmatched: 9. The CDR3 is made up of 15 amino acids.

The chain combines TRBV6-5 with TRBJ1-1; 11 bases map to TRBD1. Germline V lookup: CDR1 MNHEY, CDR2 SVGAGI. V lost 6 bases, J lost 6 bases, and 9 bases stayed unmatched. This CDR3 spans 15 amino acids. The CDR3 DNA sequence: TGTGCCAGCAGGGGACAGGGGGTTGCTATTTCTGAAGCTTTCTTT. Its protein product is CASRGQGVAISEAFF.

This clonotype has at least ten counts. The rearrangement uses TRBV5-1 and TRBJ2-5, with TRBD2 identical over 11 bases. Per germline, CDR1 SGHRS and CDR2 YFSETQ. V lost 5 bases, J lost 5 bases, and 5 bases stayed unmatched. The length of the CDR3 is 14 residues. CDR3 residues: CASSSTSGGETQYF. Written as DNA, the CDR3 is TGCGCCAGCAGTTCTACTAGCGGGGGTGAGACCCAGTACTTC.